Many counts were recorded for the clone carrying this TCR beta chain. The target antigen is unknown. These data come from a study of blood T cells in healthy people across ages. Looking at the study overall: There was about one barcoded beta molecule captured by template switching per two T cells. Whole-study findings and limits: There were more naive CD4+ cells and higher diversity in long-lived donors than in aged donors.

Primers used in a second PCR of roughly 7 to 11 cycles were a sample-barcoded 5' primer and a J-beta primer mix. TCRdb used MiXCR to reprocess the 5' RACE reads, holding one entry per CDR3 protein. The repertoire holds 650,000 to 700,000 distinct CDR3 sequences, with 32% as singletons. A minimum of 7 million PBMCs was isolated per sample. The CDR3 sequence is 13 residues long. Deletions cut 5 bases from V and 0 bases from J, with 5 bases between. The germline gives CDR1 MNHEY, CDR2 SVGAGI. The chain uses TRBV6-5 and TRBJ1-5; no reliable D call. Sequenced sample: blood. This receptor was identified in a woman of 80 years or more in good health. The CDR3 DNA reads as TGTGCCAGCAGTGGAACTAGCAATCAGCCCCAGCATTTT. It codes for CASSGTSNQPQHF.